The clone carrying this TCR beta chain showed up just a few times. Assay: immunoSEQ multiplex PCR; the TCRdb copy retains only in-frame clones and omits some. The table has about 70,000 clones, about 95% seen once. These data are taken from a study of control samples from healthy donors and cancer patients. V lost 3 bases and J 1 base, leaving 12 bases between the germline ends. The CDR3 is made up of 15 amino acids. CDR1 and CDR2 from the germline V gene are SGHRS and YFSETQ. The chain links TRBV5-1 to TRBJ2-3; TRBD1 is a possible D gene (6 bases). The sequence was obtained from a woman aged 25-40 years in good health. Sequencing input: blood. The DNA for the CDR3 is TGCGCCAGCAGCTACTTAGGGGGTGGCACAGATACGCAGTATTTT. Translating gives CASSYLGGGTDTQYF.